This TCR beta chain was captured in a study of Ad26.COV2.S vaccination and SARS-CoV-2 variants. This clone was found once. As yet, its antigen is unknown. With 4 bases clipped from V and 7 bases from J, the junction kept 6 bases outside the gene matches. CDR1 is MGHRA and CDR2 is YSYEKL in the germline V gene. This CDR3 comprises 14 residues. Clones were read by immunoSEQ multiplex PCR, and TCRdb kept only the in-frame ones, dropping some. Of about 320,000 clones in the sample, roughly 88% are singletons; the top ten hold 5% to 6.5%. Study results and caveats: Spike-specific TCR breadth in vaccine recipients exceeded that seen in placebo recipients. Reportedly, after vaccination the spike-specific CD8+ and CD4+ T cell responses displayed substantial breadth.

Specified treatment: around 19 received Ad26.COV2.S at low or high dose, single or two shots; several received placebo; per-sample allocation not given. Sampling was done on day 63 after the first vaccine or placebo injection. This receptor was identified in a person aged 18-65 years who received the Ad26.COV2.S COVID-19 vaccine or a placebo. The specimen comprised peripheral blood, sampled in a trial of Ad26.COV2.S vaccine versus placebo. This chain connects TRBV4-1 to TRBJ2-1, with 8 bases aligning to TRBD2. CDR3 protein: CASSLTGLVNEQFF. The CDR3 DNA is TGCGCCAGCAGCCTAACGGGACTAGTAAATGAGCAGTTCTTC.